These 19 T cell receptor beta chains share one sample of origin, sequenced in a study of T cells in localized non-small cell lung cancer. Sequencing was performed with immunoSEQ multiplex PCR; in TCRdb, only in-frame clones are kept and a portion is missing. The table shows about 82,000 clones, with around 82% occurring only once. The material sequenced was PBMCs, taken before any cancer treatment. These receptors all stem from a man aged 35-75 years with stage II squamous cell lung carcinoma.

The chain uses TRBV28 and TRBJ2-7; 8 bases match TRBD2. V gave up 6 bases and J gave up 5 bases; unmatched junction bases: 6. Germline V gives CDR1 MDHEN, CDR2 SYDVKM. The CDR3 runs 13 residues. CDR3 DNA sequence: TGTGCCAGCAGGAAAAGCGGGAGAAACGAGCAGTACTTC. Protein: CASRKSGRNEQYF.

The chain has TRBV6-5 and TRBJ2-3, with TRBD2 matching over 8 bases. With V trimmed by 0 bases and J by 0 bases, 2 bases remained unmatched. Germline V gene data show CDR1 as MNHEY and CDR2 as SVGAGI. This CDR3 is built from 16 residues. In DNA, the CDR3 is TGTGCCAGCAGTTACTCGAGCGGGGGAAGCACAGATACGCAGTATTTT. This gives the protein CASSYSSGGSTDTQYF.

The chain carries TRBV6-5 and TRBJ1-3; 7 bases fit TRBD1. CDR3 length: 15 amino acids. The trim removed 2 bases at V and 3 bases at J, leaving 4 bases unmatched. The germline V gene has CDR1 MNHEY and CDR2 SVGAGI. The CDR3 DNA follows: TGTGCCAGCAGTTACGACAGGGTGGGTGGAAACACCATATATTTT. This codes for CASSYDRVGGNTIYF.

V and J are TRBV4-3 and TRBJ1-4, with D perhaps TRBD1 (6 bases). This CDR3 has 16 residues. CDR1 and CDR2 (germline): LGHNA, YSLEER. Trimming took 0 bases from V and 7 from J, leaving 15 bases between them. The CDR3 DNA reads as TGCGCCAGCAGCCAAGAATTTTACAGGGACGGTGAAAAACTGTTTTTT. It codes for CASSQEFYRDGEKLFF.

The V call is TRBV29-1, the J call TRBJ1-2; possible D gene TRBD1, 5 bases. The germline V and J ends were trimmed by 5 bases and 6 bases, with 16 bases remaining between them. Germline lookup yields CDR1 SQVTM and CDR2 ANQGSEA. The CDR3 covers 13 residues. The CDR3 region has the DNA TGCAGCGTTCCTCTGGTGGGGGGTAATGGCTACACCTTC. This translates into CSVPLVGGNGYTF. Based on the CDR3 plus reference TRBV29-1 and TRBJ1-2, the full variable domain is SAVISQKPSRDICQRGTSLTIQCQVDSQVTMMFWYRQQPGQSLTLIATANQGSEATYESGFVIDKFPISRPNLTFSTLTVSNMSPEDSSIYLCSVPLVGGNGYTFGSGTRLTVV.

The V gene is TRBV7-3, the J gene TRBJ2-6; TRBD1 might be the D (5 bases). The CDR3 is made up of 16 amino acids. The V gene's germline CDR1 is SGHTA and CDR2 FQGTGA. Trimming shortened V by 4 bases and J by 1 base, and 11 bases separated the two germline ends. As DNA, the CDR3 is TGTGCCAGCAGCTCCGTCCAGGGATCTGGGGCCAACGTCCTGACTTTC. Protein sequence: CASSSVQGSGANVLTF.

The chain is built from TRBV7-9 and TRBJ1-4; 8 nucleotides agree with TRBD1. The CDR3 consists of 16 residues. Germline CDR1 is SEHNR and CDR2 is FQNEAQ (reference sequence). The trim removed 7 bases at V and 7 bases at J, leaving 14 bases unmatched. The CDR3 here is CASTITMGQVREKLFF. DNA for the CDR3: TGTGCCAGCACCATTACTATGGGACAGGTCCGTGAAAAACTGTTTTTT.

The chain carries TRBV2 and TRBJ2-2, with 9 bases aligning to TRBD2. CDR3 length equals 15 residues. Looked up from germline, CDR1 is SNHLY and CDR2 is FYNNEI. Germline trimming cut 6 bases from V and 1 base from J; bases unmatched to any gene: 3. The CDR3 bases are TGTGCCAGCAGGATAGCGGGAGTGAACACCGGGGAGCTGTTTTTT. Translating it yields CASRIAGVNTGELFF.

The chain uses TRBV27 and TRBJ1-2; no reliable D call. Germline V gene data show CDR1 as MNHEY and CDR2 as SMNVEV (reference sequence). V lost 4 bases and J 4 bases, leaving 19 bases between the germline ends. This CDR3 spans 16 amino acids. The CDR3 spells CASSSGPEFLSYGYTF. DNA of the CDR3: TGTGCCAGCAGTTCAGGACCGGAATTTCTAAGCTATGGCTACACCTTC.

The V call is TRBV5-1, the J call TRBJ2-1; D is perhaps TRBD1 (5 bases). The germline gives CDR1 SGHRS, CDR2 YFSETQ. The ends were cut back, 3 bases at V and 3 bases at J, with 10 bases in the middle. The CDR3 covers 14 residues. CDR3 in amino acids: CASSWGRNYNEQFF. CDR3 sequence (DNA): TGCGCCAGCAGCTGGGGCAGAAACTACAATGAGCAGTTCTTC.

The chain uses TRBV6-1 and TRBJ2-7; maybe TRBD2 (5 bases). V gave up 11 bases and J gave up 0 bases, with 11 bases separating them. Germline-derived CDR1 and CDR2 are MNHNS and SASEGT. The CDR3 covers 12 residues. For the CDR3, the DNA is TGTGCCGCGGGCAGGTACTCCTACGAGCAGTACTTC. It translates to CAAGRYSYEQYF.

This clone was counted between two and nine times. This rearrangement joins TRBV18 to TRBJ2-7; D gene unclear. CDR1 KGHSH and CDR2 LQKENI come from the germline V gene. The CDR3 covers 12 residues. Trimming took off 5 bases at V and 0 bases at J, with 5 bases between the two ends. DNA for the CDR3: TGTGCCAGCTCAGCGGCCTCCTACGAGCAGTACTTC. Its translation: CASSAASYEQYF. Full variable domain (remainder filled in from reference TRBV18 and TRBJ2-7): NAGVMQNPRHLVRRRGQEARLRCSPMKGHSHVYWYRQLPEEGLKFMVYLQKENIIDESGMPKERFSAEFPKEGPSILRIQQVVRGDSAAYFCASSAASYEQYFGPGTRLTVT.

The chain is built from TRBV19 and TRBJ1-1, with D perhaps matching TRBD1 (5 bases). Trimming removed 10 bases at V and 2 bases at J, with 11 bases between. Germline V gene data show CDR1 as LNHDA and CDR2 as SQIVND (reference sequence). This CDR3 is 12 amino acids long. As DNA, the CDR3 is TGTGCCACCTCGGGGGGAAACACTGAAGCTTTCTTT. Protein: CATSGGNTEAFF.

The genes are TRBV20-1 and TRBJ1-2, with D hard to call. V shed 6 bases and J shed 5 bases, with 7 bases lying between them. In germline, CDR1 is DFQATT, CDR2 SNEGSKA (reference sequence). This CDR3 has 10 residues. CDR3 in DNA: TGCAGTGCAGTACCGTATGGCTACACCTTC. Translated, it gives CSAVPYGYTF.

The chain recombines TRBV7-2 with TRBJ1-5; 7 nucleotides match TRBD1. The CDR3 covers 15 residues. Germline CDR1 is SGHTA and CDR2 is FQGNSA. V shed 0 bases and J 7 bases; nucleotides not matched to a gene: 6. The CDR3 is CASSLARPGGQPQHF. CDR3 bases: TGTGCCAGCAGCTTAGCTAGGCCAGGGGGACAGCCCCAGCATTTT.

The chain combines TRBV28 with TRBJ1-6; TRBD1 aligns across 8 bases. This CDR3 is built from 15 residues. Germline values: CDR1 MDHEN, CDR2 SYDVKM. J gave up 13 bases and V 8 bases, and 16 bases lay outside the gene matches. The CDR3 here is CASLTGTGLLKPLHF. The CDR3 nucleotides are TGTGCCAGCTTAACTGGGACAGGCTTGTTAAAGCCCCTCCACTTT. The whole variable domain, filled in from reference TRBV28 and TRBJ1-6, reads DVKVTQSSRYLVKRTGEKVFLECVQDMDHENMFWYRQDPGLGLRLIYFSYDVKMKEKGDIPEGYSVSREKKERFSLILESASTNQTSMYLCASLTGTGLLKPLHFGNGTRLTVT.

V is TRBV2 and J is TRBJ1-5; D perhaps matches TRBD1 (5 bases). Germline V CDR1 and CDR2: SNHLY, FYNNEI. The V and J ends lost 3 bases and 4 bases respectively, with 13 bases between them. The CDR3 consists of 15 residues. DNA for the CDR3: TGTGCCAGCAGTGAGGATGGGGCGGTGAATCAGCCCCAGCATTTT. Residues: CASSEDGAVNQPQHF.

The chain couples TRBV15 to TRBJ2-5, with D uncertain. The CDR3 length is 14 residues. CDR1 and CDR2 (germline): LNHNV, YYDKDF (reference sequence). The V end was cut by 4 bases, the J end by 4 bases, with 13 bases between. CDR3 in DNA: TGTGCCACCAGCACTAGAGCCGGGCGAGAGACCCAGTACTTC. It encodes CATSTRAGRETQYF.

This clone was detected once. V and J are TRBV19 and TRBJ1-5; 9 bases match TRBD1. Trimming at V came to 4 bases and at J to 2 bases, leaving 6 bases not matched to a gene. CDR3 length equals 16 residues. Germline V CDR1 and CDR2: LNHDA, SQIVND (reference sequence). CDR3 nucleotide sequence: TGTGCCAGTAGTAAGCGGACAGGGGATGGCAATCAGCCCCAGCATTTT. It is translated as CASSKRTGDGNQPQHF.